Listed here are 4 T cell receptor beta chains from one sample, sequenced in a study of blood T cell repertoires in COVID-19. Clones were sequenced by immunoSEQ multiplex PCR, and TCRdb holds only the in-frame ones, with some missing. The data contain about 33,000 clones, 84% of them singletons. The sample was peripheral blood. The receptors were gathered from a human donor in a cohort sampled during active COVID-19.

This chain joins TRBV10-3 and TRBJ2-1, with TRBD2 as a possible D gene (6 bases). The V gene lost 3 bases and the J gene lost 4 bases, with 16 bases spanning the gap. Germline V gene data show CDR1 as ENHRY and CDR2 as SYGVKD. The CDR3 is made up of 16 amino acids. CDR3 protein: CAISDPTSSGYNEQFF. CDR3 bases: TGTGCCATCAGTGACCCAACTAGCTCGGGATACAATGAGCAGTTCTTC.

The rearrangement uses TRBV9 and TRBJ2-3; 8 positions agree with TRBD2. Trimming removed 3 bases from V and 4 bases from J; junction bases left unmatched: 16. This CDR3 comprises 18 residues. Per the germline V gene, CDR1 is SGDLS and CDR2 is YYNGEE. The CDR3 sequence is CASSEGTSRALVPDTQYF. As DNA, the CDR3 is TGTGCCAGCAGCGAGGGGACTAGTCGCGCTCTTGTCCCAGATACGCAGTATTTT.

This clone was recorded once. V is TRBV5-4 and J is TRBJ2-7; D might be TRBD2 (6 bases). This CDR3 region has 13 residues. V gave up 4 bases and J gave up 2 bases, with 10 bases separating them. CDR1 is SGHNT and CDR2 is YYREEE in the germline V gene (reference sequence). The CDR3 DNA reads TGTGCCAGCAGCCGCGGGATAACCTACGAGCAGTACTTC. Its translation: CASSRGITYEQYF. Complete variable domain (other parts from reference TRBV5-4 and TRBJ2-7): ETGVTQSPTHLIKTRGQQVTLRCSSQSGHNTVSWYQQALGQGPQFIFQYYREEENGRGNFPPRFSGLQFPNYSSELNVNALELDDSALYLCASSRGITYEQYFGPGTRLTVT.

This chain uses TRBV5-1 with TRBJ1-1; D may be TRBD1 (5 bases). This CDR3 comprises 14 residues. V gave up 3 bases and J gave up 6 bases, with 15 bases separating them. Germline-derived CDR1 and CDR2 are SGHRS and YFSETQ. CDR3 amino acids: CASSSSGDLAEAFF. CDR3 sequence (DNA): TGCGCCAGCAGCTCATCGGGGGATCTCGCTGAAGCTTTCTTT.